This T cell receptor (beta chain) was identified during a study of T cell repertoires in cytomegalovirus infection. One entry per CDR3 protein, called by TCRdb with MiXCR from the reads. The table includes approximately 500,000 distinct CDR3 sequences, 15% to 20% detected once. Details on this clonotype: Antigen unknown.

Study-wide points: Cumulative public TCR beta family frequency identified carriers of CMV plus the relevant HLA.

The V gene end was trimmed by 0 bases and the J gene end by 5 bases; junction bases not matched to a gene: 4. Germline V lookup: CDR1 MDHEN, CDR2 SYDVKM. This CDR3 is 16 amino acids long. This receptor was identified in a human donor in good health (CMV status not recorded). Some clones in this sample may be carry-over from other donors' samples. V is TRBV28 and J is TRBJ1-6; 7 nucleotides align to TRBD1. Sequenced: CD8+ T cells from PBMCs. The DNA for the CDR3 is TGTGCCAGCAGTTTATGGATCGGGACAGATAATTCACCCCTCCACTTT. Encoded protein: CASSLWIGTDNSPLHF. Filled out from reference TRBV28 and TRBJ1-6, the complete variable domain reads DVKVTQSSRYLVKRTGEKVFLECVQDMDHENMFWYRQDPGLGLRLIYFSYDVKMKEKGDIPEGYSVSREKKERFSLILESASTNQTSMYLCASSLWIGTDNSPLHFGNGTRLTVT.